One sample yielded the 32 T cell receptor beta chains listed below, sequenced in a study of blood T cells in healthy people across ages. A J-beta primer mix and a sample-barcoded 5' primer were used in a second PCR of about 7 to 12 cycles. A single record per CDR3 protein comes from TCRdb applying MiXCR to the 5' RACE reads. This table holds 750,000 to 1,000,000 distinct CDR3 sequences, roughly 29% found once. These data were likewise used in another study, on T cells of mothers and their children.

Sequences were obtained from blood. The receptors stem from a woman aged 40 to 50 in good health.

This clonotype has more than one count but fewer than ten. This chain uses TRBV7-9 with TRBJ1-1; D gene unclear. The V end lost 2 bases, the J end lost 0 bases, and 10 bases lay between the germline ends. Germline V CDR1 and CDR2: SEHNR, FQNEAQ (reference sequence). The CDR3 totals 15 residues. The CDR3 DNA reads TGTGCCAGCAGCTTATCTCTGACTGTGAACACTGAAGCTTTCTTT. As protein: CASSLSLTVNTEAFF.

As to this clonotype: Sequence at one end of the junction differs from germline and may be a read error. This chain uses TRBV2 with TRBJ2-1; 9 bases agree with TRBD2. The length of the CDR3 is 16 residues. Germline CDR1 and CDR2: SNHLY and FYNNEI. The CDR3 is CAGSERVAGVRDEQFF. The CDR3 nucleotides read TGTGCCGGCAGTGAAAGGGTAGCGGGGGTCCGGGATGAGCAGTTCTTC.

The J gene is TRBJ1-4, the V gene TRBV6-5; D possibly corresponds to TRBD1 (5 bases). V was clipped by 1 base and J by 11 bases, with 20 bases between them. The length of the CDR3 is 16 residues. The germline CDR1 and CDR2 sequences are MNHEY and SVGAGI. DNA of the CDR3: TGTGCCAGCAGTTACTGGGTGGGGACTGGCAGCGATAAACTGTTTTTT. Residues: CASSYWVGTGSDKLFF.

This chain uses TRBV28 with TRBJ2-7, with 7 bases aligning to TRBD1. CDR3 length: 16 amino acids. Germline V CDR1 and CDR2: MDHEN, SYDVKM. V shed 6 bases, J shed 0 bases, and the junction held 11 bases outside the gene matches. The CDR3 reads CASRTRGTDFSYEQYF. The CDR3, as DNA: TGTGCCAGCAGAACAAGAGGGACAGACTTCTCCTACGAGCAGTACTTC.

This chain links TRBV7-2 with TRBJ2-7; D is ambiguous. Per the germline V gene, CDR1 is SGHTA and CDR2 is FQGNSA. CDR3 length: 14 amino acids. V dropped 0 bases and J dropped 6 bases, with 12 bases sitting between them. The CDR3 reads CASSLATVPLEQYF. The CDR3 DNA reads TGTGCCAGCAGCTTAGCGACGGTCCCCCTCGAGCAGTACTTC. The full variable domain, completed using reference TRBV7-2 and TRBJ2-7, is GAGVSQSPSNKVTEKGKDVELRCDPISGHTALYWYRQSLGQGLEFLIYFQGNSAPDKSGLPSDRFSAERTGGSVSTLTIQRTQQEDSAVYLCASSLATVPLEQYFGPGTRLTVT.

This clonotype was seen ten or more times. The CDR3 spells CSARGGSAIPSWSYNEQFF. CDR3 DNA sequence: TGCAGTGCTAGAGGAGGGTCGGCCATCCCTAGTTGGTCCTACAATGAGCAGTTCTTC. The V call is TRBV20-1, the J call TRBJ2-1; weak D call: TRBD2 (5 bases). Trimming removed 1 base at V and 1 base at J, with 23 bases between. The CDR3 covers 19 residues. In germline, CDR1 is DFQATT, CDR2 SNEGSKA (reference sequence).

This clonotype occurred many times. V and J are TRBV5-1 and TRBJ2-5; 8 bases line up with TRBD2. The CDR3 loop spans 17 amino acids. The V gene end was trimmed by 0 bases and the J gene end by 2 bases; junction bases not matched to a gene: 9. The germline V gene encodes CDR1 SGHRS and CDR2 YFSETQ. CDR3 region: CASSLALSSGLQETQYF. The CDR3 bases are TGCGCCAGCAGCTTGGCCCTGTCTAGCGGGCTTCAAGAGACCCAGTACTTC.

The V call is TRBV5-6, the J call TRBJ2-7; 8 bases align to TRBD1. The CDR3 has 13 amino acids. CDR1 is SGHDT, CDR2 YYEEEE, per germline. Trimming removed 7 bases from V and 0 bases from J; junction bases left unmatched: 3. CDR3 sequence (DNA): TGTGCCAGCTGGGGACAGGTCTCCTACGAGCAGTACTTC. It specifies CASWGQVSYEQYF.

The rearrangement joins TRBV28 to TRBJ2-3; D is undetermined. The CDR3 covers 12 residues. Trimming stripped 7 bases from V and 3 bases from J, with 8 bases between. Germline V lookup: CDR1 MDHEN, CDR2 SYDVKM. The CDR3 DNA reads as TGTGCCAGCAAGGAAGTAACAGATACGCAGTATTTT. It specifies CASKEVTDTQYF.

This clonotype was counted between two and nine times. V and J are TRBV25-1 and TRBJ2-5; 14 bases map to TRBD2. The junction had 19 bases not matched to a gene; V was cut back by 5 bases and J by 5 bases. The germline CDR1 and CDR2 sequences are MGHDK and SYGVNS. This CDR3 comprises 20 residues. In nucleotides, the CDR3 is TGTGCCAGCAGTCCCCTGGGGCTGACTAGCGGGGGGGCGAGTGTGGAGACCCAGTACTTC. Translated: CASSPLGLTSGGASVETQYF.

This clonotype was recorded many times. J is TRBJ1-2 and V is TRBV6-4; 7 nucleotides match TRBD1. V was pared by 2 bases and J by 7 bases, with 10 bases of the junction left unmatched. This CDR3 spans 15 amino acids. Germline-derived CDR1 and CDR2 are MRHNA and SNTAGT. DNA of the CDR3: TGTGCCAGCAGTGACGGGACAGCGAGACCTAGTGGCTACACCTTC. The encoded protein is CASSDGTARPSGYTF.

There are a few counts of this clonotype. The chain combines TRBV3-1 with TRBJ1-2; D unresolved. The ends were cut back, 2 bases at V and 4 bases at J, with 5 bases in the middle. This CDR3 region has 12 residues. Germline CDR1 reads LGHDT; CDR2 reads YNNKEL (reference sequence). The CDR3 DNA is TGTGCCAGCAGCCAACGTCTCTATGGCTACACCTTC. Translating it yields CASSQRLYGYTF.

The rearrangement uses TRBV18 and TRBJ1-6; D not resolved. Germline lookup yields CDR1 KGHSH and CDR2 LQKENI. Trimming left V 9 bases short and J 0 bases short, with 9 bases between. The CDR3 covers 14 residues. In DNA form, the CDR3 reads TGTGCCAGTAGAACAGTCTCCTATAATTCACCCCTCCACTTT. Encoded protein: CASRTVSYNSPLHF.

This clonotype turned up a few times. This chain connects TRBV25-1 to TRBJ2-7; TRBD1 agrees at 8 bases. There are 18 residues in the CDR3. CDR1 MGHDK and CDR2 SYGVNS come from the germline V gene. Trimming cost V 2 bases and J 0 bases; bases outside gene matches: 12. The CDR3 sequence is CASSEHPGGSRSSYEQYF. Written as DNA, the CDR3 is TGTGCCAGCAGTGAACATCCAGGGGGCAGCCGAAGCTCCTACGAGCAGTACTTC.

In its sample, this clonotype was seen a few times. The genes are TRBV2 and TRBJ2-7; 7 bases match TRBD1. CDR3 size: 14 residues. Germline V CDR1 and CDR2: SNHLY, FYNNEI. V shed 6 bases, J shed 1 base, and the junction held 6 bases outside the gene matches. The CDR3 spells CASRTGQNSYEQYF. The CDR3 DNA follows: TGTGCCAGCAGGACGGGACAGAATTCCTACGAGCAGTACTTC.

In regard to this clonotype: A much larger clone sits a single nucleotide away, making a read error possible. This chain connects TRBV2 to TRBJ1-5; D may be TRBD1 (5 bases). The CDR3 has 12 amino acids. The germline CDR1 and CDR2 sequences are SNHLY and FYNNEI. CDR3 residues: CASREGDQPQHF. The CDR3 DNA is TGTGCCAGCAGGGAAGGGGATCAGCCCCAGCATTTT.

Concerning this clonotype: Possible read error: a much larger clone is one base away. The chain joins TRBV6-4 to TRBJ2-1, with unresolved D. V lost 4 bases, J lost 2 bases, and 12 bases lay in between. The CDR3 has 15 residues. Germline CDR1 reads MRHNA; CDR2 reads SNTAGT. This CDR3 is CASSVTQVPYNEQFF. The DNA for the CDR3 is TGTGCCAGCAGTGTAACCCAAGTGCCCTACAATGAGCAGTTCTTC.

This clonotype came up a few times. The V gene is TRBV7-9, the J gene TRBJ2-1; D might be TRBD1 or TRBD2, each matching 5 bases. The V gene lost 5 bases and the J gene lost 11 bases, with 19 bases spanning the gap. Germline lookup yields CDR1 SEHNR and CDR2 FQNEAQ (reference sequence). This CDR3 contains 14 residues. The CDR3 DNA reads TGTGCCAGCAGCCCCCGGGACGGACGATTTCAGCAGTTCTTC. Translated, it gives CASSPRDGRFQQFF.

This clonotype was seen a handful of times. This chain connects TRBV6-2 or TRBV6-3 to TRBJ2-3; unclear D gene. This CDR3 is 15 amino acids long. Trimming stripped 6 bases from V and 2 bases from J, with 15 bases between. Germline V gene lookup returns CDR1 MNHEY and CDR2 SVGEGT. CDR3 sequence reads: CASRKHQQPTDTQYF. The DNA of the CDR3 is TGTGCCAGCAGGAAGCACCAACAACCCACAGATACGCAGTATTTT.

Regarding this clonotype: Its ends do not fully match the called genes, so a read error is possible. The rearrangement links TRBV7-8 to TRBJ2-1; 10 bases align to TRBD1. This CDR3 contains 16 residues. The V gene's germline CDR1 is SGHVS and CDR2 FQNEAQ. The CDR3 is CTSSLEPGQGYNEQFF. The CDR3 DNA reads as TGTACCAGCAGCTTAGAACCGGGACAGGGGTACAATGAGCAGTTCTTC.

The chain is built from TRBV7-2 and TRBJ1-6; D call uncertain. The CDR3 loop spans 15 amino acids. V was clipped by 8 bases and J by 5 bases, with 16 bases between them. From germline, CDR1 is SGHTA and CDR2 FQGNSA. In DNA form, the CDR3 reads TGTGCCAGCGGTGATTCCGGGGTCCATAATTCACCCCTCCACTTT. Residues: CASGDSGVHNSPLHF.

The chain is built from TRBV7-2 and TRBJ1-5, with TRBD1 matching over 11 bases. Germline V lookup: CDR1 SGHTA, CDR2 FQGNSA. V lost 9 bases and J lost 11; bases outside the gene matches: 12. The CDR3 consists of 14 residues. CDR3 sequence: CASARGTGGRAQHF. In DNA form, the CDR3 reads TGTGCCAGTGCTAGGGGGACAGGGGGTCGGGCCCAGCATTTT.

The rearrangement joins TRBV18 to TRBJ2-5; tentative D call: TRBD1 (6 bases). Trimming pared 2 bases from V and 5 bases from J, leaving 15 bases between. Germline CDR1 reads KGHSH; CDR2 reads LQKENI. The CDR3 loop spans 15 amino acids. The CDR3 sequence: CASSPSPKGEETQYF. Here the CDR3 DNA reads TGTGCCAGCTCACCATCTCCTAAGGGGGAGGAGACCCAGTACTTC.

This clonotype was picked up many times. J is TRBJ2-1 and V is TRBV6-5; TRBD1 or TRBD2 may be the D gene (6 bases each). Trimming stripped 2 bases from V and 6 bases from J, with 8 bases between. The CDR3 extends over 13 amino acids. CDR1 MNHEY and CDR2 SVGAGI come from the germline V gene. As DNA, the CDR3 is TGTGCCAGCAGTTACGGAGGGGGCAATGAGCAGTTCTTC. Protein: CASSYGGGNEQFF.

A few counts support this clonotype. The chain combines TRBV28 with TRBJ2-7; D ambiguous. V dropped 10 bases and J dropped 0 bases, with 10 bases sitting between them. Germline CDR1 is MDHEN and CDR2 is SYDVKM. This CDR3 is 12 amino acids long. For the CDR3, the DNA is TGTGCCAACACGCGGAGCTCCTACGAGCAGTACTTC. It is translated as CANTRSSYEQYF.

V gene TRBV9 combines with J gene TRBJ2-1; 10 bases match TRBD1. With V trimmed by 4 bases and J by 4 bases, 11 bases remained unmatched. The CDR3 loop spans 17 amino acids. Germline assignment: CDR1 SGDLS and CDR2 YYNGEE. In DNA form, the CDR3 reads TGTGCCAGCAGCATAAGACAGGGGGCCCTCCCGTACAATGAGCAGTTCTTC. It translates to CASSIRQGALPYNEQFF. Based on the CDR3 plus reference TRBV9 and TRBJ2-1, the full variable domain is DSGVTQTPKHLITATGQRVTLRCSPRSGDLSVYWYQQSLDQGLQFLIQYYNGEERAKGNILERFSAQQFPDLHSELNLSSLELGDSALYFCASSIRQGALPYNEQFFGPGTRLTVL.

This clonotype was detected many times. The chain links TRBV12-3 or TRBV12-4 to TRBJ2-7, with D possibly being TRBD1 (7 bases). V shed 5 bases and J shed 6 bases, with 17 bases lying between them. CDR3 length equals 14 residues. The CDR3 DNA reads as TGTGCCAGCAGTACACAAAACCAGGGGGGCGAGCAGTACTTC. It encodes CASSTQNQGGEQYF.

This clonotype was observed a handful of times. The V gene is TRBV27, the J gene TRBJ2-3, with D uncertain. V was cut by 2 bases and J by 1 base, with 4 bases left in between. CDR1 is MNHEY, CDR2 SMNVEV, per germline (reference sequence). This CDR3 is built from 13 residues. CDR3 sequence reads: CASSLHGTDTQYF. The DNA of the CDR3 is TGTGCCAGCAGTTTACATGGCACAGATACGCAGTATTTT.

This clonotype was seen repeatedly, ten times or more. The V gene is TRBV12-3 or TRBV12-4, the J gene TRBJ2-7, with 10 bases that match TRBD2. V was pared by 6 bases and J by 3 bases, with 8 bases of the junction left unmatched. This CDR3 is built from 15 residues. This CDR3 reads CASRPKVAGGYEQYF. The CDR3 bases are TGTGCCAGCAGACCGAAGGTAGCGGGGGGCTACGAGCAGTACTTC.

The V and J genes are TRBV7-9 and TRBJ2-1; 7 nucleotides align to TRBD2. CDR3 size: 16 residues. Germline V gene lookup returns CDR1 SEHNR and CDR2 FQNEAQ (reference sequence). The J segment lost 3 bases and the V segment lost 6 bases, leaving 11 bases of the junction unmatched. The CDR3 DNA reads as TGTGCCAGCAGGTTTGCCCGGGAGCGGGGCTACAATGAGCAGTTCTTC. Amino acids: CASRFARERGYNEQFF. Drawing the rest from reference TRBV7-9 and TRBJ2-1, the complete variable domain is DTGVSQNPRHKITKRGQNVTFRCDPISEHNRLYWYRQTLGQGPEFLTYFQNEAQLEKSRLLSDRFSAERPKGSFSTLEIQRTEQGDSAMYLCASRFARERGYNEQFFGPGTRLTVL.

This clonotype was recorded at least ten times. This chain uses TRBV9 with TRBJ2-5; D remains unclear. Trimming took 2 bases from V and 2 from J, leaving 10 bases between them. Germline loops: CDR1 SGDLS, CDR2 YYNGEE. The CDR3 is made up of 14 amino acids. The CDR3 bases are TGTGCCAGCAGCGTCGAGGACGGGCAAGAGACCCAGTACTTC. Translated, it gives CASSVEDGQETQYF.

With respect to this clonotype: The limits of the CDR3 on the DNA are not certain, so only TCRdb's listed CDR3 is given. This chain joins TRBV3-1 and TRBJ2-3; the table's TRBD1 call for D was not verified on the DNA. Germline CDR1 LGHDT, CDR2 YNNKEL (reference sequence). The CDR3 extends over 14 residues, inclusive of both ends. The CDR3 loop reads CASSPKWGEGSRYF.